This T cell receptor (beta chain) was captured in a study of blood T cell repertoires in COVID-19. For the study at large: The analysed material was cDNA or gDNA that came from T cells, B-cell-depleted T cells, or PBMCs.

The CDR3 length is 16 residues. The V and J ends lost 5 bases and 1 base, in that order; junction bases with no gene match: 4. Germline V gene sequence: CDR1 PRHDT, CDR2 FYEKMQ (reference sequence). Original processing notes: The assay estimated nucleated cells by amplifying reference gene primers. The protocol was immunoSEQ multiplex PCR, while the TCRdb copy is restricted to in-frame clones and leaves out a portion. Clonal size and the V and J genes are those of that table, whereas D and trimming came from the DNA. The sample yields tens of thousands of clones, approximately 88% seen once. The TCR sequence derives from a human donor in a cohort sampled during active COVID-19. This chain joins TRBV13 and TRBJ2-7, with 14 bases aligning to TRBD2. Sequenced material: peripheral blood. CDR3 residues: CASSVGLAGGSYEQYF. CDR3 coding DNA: TGTGCCAGCAGCGTCGGACTAGCGGGGGGATCCTACGAGCAGTACTTC. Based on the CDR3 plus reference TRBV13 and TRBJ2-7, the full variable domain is AAGVIQSPRHLIKEKRETATLKCYPIPRHDTVYWYQQGPGQDPQFLISFYEKMQSDKGSIPDRFSAQQFSDYHSELNMSSLELGDSALYFCASSVGLAGGSYEQYFGPGTRLTVT.